Listed below are T cell receptor beta chains from one sample, sequenced in a study of Graves' ophthalmopathy and Graves' hyperthyroidism. MiXCR, run by TCRdb on the multiplex PCR reads, gives a single entry per CDR3 protein. The sample lists fewer than 650,000 distinct CDR3 sequences; 22% were seen once. Sequencing was carried out using peripheral blood. The receptor set was obtained from a woman aged 18 to 35 with stable Graves' hyperthyroidism. Some clones in this sample may be carry-over from other donors' samples. Each CDR3 is given with its conserved first and last residue. The D gene is left open where the match is weak. Expanded clones are given a class, and other clones once, few, many or no size at all.

v_call	j_call	clone_size	d_call	cdr3_aa	cdr3_nt
TRBV6-5	TRBJ1-6	many	.	CASSYGTPGGNSPPHF	TGTGCCAGCAGTTACGGGACACCCGGTGGGAATTCACCCCCCCACTTT
TRBV24-1	TRBJ2-2	few	.	CATSSRDTANTGELFF	TGTGCCACCAGTTCCCGGGACACCGCGAACACCGGGGAGCTGTTTTTT
TRBV6-5	TRBJ1-1	.	TRBD1	CASSSTGLVGAFF	TGTGCCAGCAGTTCGACAGGGTTGGTTGGGGCTTTCTTT
TRBV4-2	TRBJ1-1	many	.	CASSPALSGTLRRVQHTEAFF	TGTGCCAGCAGCCCCGCCTTATCCGGGACCCTGAGGAGGGTTCAGCACACTGAAGCTTTCTTT
TRBV6-1	TRBJ2-7	.	.	CASRPGGITYEQYF	TGTGCCAGCAGACCAGGGGGGATAACCTACGAGCAGTACTTC
TRBV18	TRBJ1-2	many	.	CASSPGSNYGYTF	TGTGCCAGCAGCCCAGGGTCCAACTATGGCTACACCTTC
TRBV15	TRBJ2-7	many	TRBD1	CATSRGTGGSYEQYF	TGTGCCACCAGCAGAGGGACAGGGGGCTCCTACGAGCAGTACTTC
TRBV15	TRBJ2-2	many	.	CATSRDGNTGELFF	TGTGCCACCAGCAGAGATGGAAACACCGGGGAGCTGTTTTTT
TRBV27	TRBJ2-7	.	TRBD2	CASSLTSERSHDQYF	TGTGCCAGCAGCCTTACTAGCGAGAGGTCCCACGATCAGTACTTC
TRBV11-2	TRBJ2-2	.	.	CASSSDRDSWNTGELFF	TGTGCCAGCAGCTCTGACCGGGACTCGTGGAACACCGGGGAGCTGTTTTTT
TRBV12-3/TRBV12-4	TRBJ2-2	.	TRBD2	CASSLAPSGHGELFF	TGTGCCAGCAGTTTAGCCCCTAGCGGACACGGGGAGCTGTTTTTT
TRBV10-3	TRBJ1-1	many	TRBD1	CAPSPGQGEICTEAFF	TGTGCCCCTTCTCCGGGACAGGGGGAAATCTGCACTGAAGCTTTCTTT
TRBV19	TRBJ2-4	.	.	CASSIKGAGAKNIQYF	TGTGCCAGTAGTATCAAAGGTGCAGGGGCCAAAAACATTCAGTACTTC
TRBV11-2	TRBJ2-2	many	TRBD2	CASSFLAGGRGELFF	TGTGCCAGCAGCTTTCTAGCGGGGGGGCGCGGGGAGCTGTTTTTT
TRBV7-3	TRBJ2-2	many	.	CASSLARDTGELFF	TGTGCCAGCAGCTTAGCGAGGGACACCGGGGAGCTGTTTTTT
TRBV7-9	TRBJ2-7	.	TRBD1	CASALGTGAYEQYF	TGTGCCAGCGCCCTTGGGACAGGAGCCTACGAGCAGTACTTC
TRBV28	TRBJ2-7	.	TRBD1	CASSLRTGFNEQYF	TGTGCCAGCAGTTTAAGGACAGGGTTCAACGAGCAGTACTTC
TRBV11-1	TRBJ1-4	.	.	CASSLKTSATNEKLFF	TGTGCCAGCAGCTTAAAGACGTCTGCAACTAATGAAAAACTGTTTTTT
TRBV19	TRBJ1-2	.	TRBD1	CASSATGNDGYTF	TGTGCCAGTAGTGCGACAGGGAACGATGGCTACACCTTC
TRBV12-3/TRBV12-4	TRBJ2-7	many	.	CASSLVSHEQYF	TGTGCCAGCAGTTTAGTTAGCCACGAGCAGTACTTC
TRBV11-1	TRBJ2-7	.	TRBD2	CASSRLAGASYEQYF	TGTGCCAGCAGCAGACTAGCGGGGGCGTCCTACGAGCAGTACTTC
TRBV6-1	TRBJ1-1	.	.	CASSEGWEQTEAFF	TGTGCCAGCAGTGAAGGGTGGGAACAGACTGAAGCTTTCTTT
TRBV27	TRBJ1-5	many	TRBD1	CASRVRGLDQPQHF	TGTGCCAGCAGAGTCAGGGGGCTAGATCAGCCCCAGCATTTT
TRBV11-2	TRBJ1-1	many	.	CASSLEGNRHTEAFF	TGTGCCAGCAGCTTGGAGGGCAATCGCCACACTGAAGCTTTCTTT
TRBV7-7	TRBJ2-5	.	TRBD2	CASSSDSGSTLQYF	TGTGCTAGCAGCTCAGATAGCGGGAGTACTCTCCAGTACTTC
TRBV30	TRBJ1-1	many	.	CAWSWETEAFF	TGTGCCTGGAGCTGGGAGACTGAAGCTTTCTTT
TRBV29-1	TRBJ1-1	.	.	CSVRDGGTNTEAFF	TGCAGCGTCCGGGACGGGGGTACGAACACTGAAGCTTTCTTT
TRBV6-2/TRBV6-3	TRBJ2-7	many	.	CASSYGTNYEQYF	TGTGCCAGCAGTTACGGAACCAACTACGAGCAGTACTTC
TRBV5-1	TRBJ1-1	many	TRBD1	CASSSGTENTEAFF	TGCGCCAGCAGCTCCGGGACAGAGAACACTGAAGCTTTCTTT
TRBV20-1	TRBJ2-7	many	TRBD2	CSARGLLHEQYF	TGCAGTGCTAGGGGACTACTCCACGAGCAGTACTTC
TRBV12-3/TRBV12-4	TRBJ1-2	few	.	CASSLGTRDGYTF	TGTGCCAGCAGTTTAGGGACCAGGGATGGCTACACCTTC
TRBV20-1	TRBJ2-7	.	.	CSARDQASEQYF	TGCAGTGCTAGAGATCAGGCGTCCGAGCAGTACTTC
TRBV2	TRBJ1-6	many	TRBD1	CASMKGADSPLHF	TGTGCCAGCATGAAGGGGGCAGATTCACCCCTCCACTTT
TRBV12-3/TRBV12-4	TRBJ2-5	many	.	CASSPTGGALETQYF	TGTGCCAGCAGCCCAACTGGGGGGGCATTGGAGACCCAGTACTTC
TRBV5-1	TRBJ2-2	.	.	CASSLIQTNTGELFF	TGCGCCAGCAGCTTGATCCAAACGAACACCGGGGAGCTGTTTTTT
TRBV19	TRBJ1-2	.	.	CASRDVNADSRFNYGYTF	TGTGCCAGTAGAGACGTTAACGCGGACAGTAGGTTTAACTATGGCTACACCTTC
TRBV12-3/TRBV12-4	TRBJ1-1	many	TRBD1	CASRRQGGNTEAFF	TGTGCCAGCCGAAGACAGGGAGGGAACACTGAAGCTTTCTTT
TRBV4-2	TRBJ1-1	many	.	CASSQLNEITEAFF	TGTGCCAGCAGCCAGTTGAACGAGATCACTGAAGCTTTCTTT
TRBV20-1	TRBJ2-2	many	.	CSASQGSGELFF	TGCAGTGCTAGCCAGGGGTCCGGGGAGCTGTTTTTT
TRBV11-2	TRBJ2-7	few	.	CASSLTDNPYEQYF	TGTGCCAGCAGCTTAACGGACAACCCCTACGAGCAGTACTTC
TRBV12-3/TRBV12-4	TRBJ1-1	.	TRBD1	CASSSNRGYEAFF	TGTGCCAGCAGTTCAAACAGGGGATATGAAGCTTTCTTT
TRBV20-1	TRBJ2-5	many	TRBD1	CSVWTGGGGSETQYF	TGCAGTGTCTGGACAGGGGGCGGAGGGTCAGAGACCCAGTACTTC
TRBV5-1	TRBJ2-3	.	TRBD2	CASAGGDLTDTQYF	TGCGCCAGCGCGGGGGGGGACCTCACAGATACGCAGTATTTT
TRBV13	TRBJ1-6	many	.	CASSSTLNNSPLHF	TGTGCCAGCAGCTCAACCCTAAATAACTCACCCCTCCACTTT
TRBV11-2	TRBJ2-7	.	TRBD1	CASNRGGQGYEQYF	TGTGCCAGCAACCGAGGGGGACAGGGCTACGAGCAGTACTTC
TRBV6-1	TRBJ1-2	many	.	CASRGRRYGYTF	TGTGCCAGCAGAGGCAGGCGATATGGCTACACCTTC
TRBV20-1	TRBJ2-7	many	.	CSARDAPRLIDEQYF	TGCAGTGCTAGAGATGCCCCTAGATTGATCGACGAGCAGTACTTC
TRBV20-1	TRBJ1-1	many	TRBD1	CSAVPGQGIEAFF	TGCAGTGCAGTACCGGGACAGGGGATTGAAGCTTTCTTT
TRBV12-3/TRBV12-4	TRBJ1-2	many	.	CASSQTTDNYGYTF	TGTGCCAGCAGCCAGACGACAGATAACTATGGCTACACCTTC
TRBV5-1	TRBJ1-5	.	.	CASSVAPGASNQPQHF	TGCGCCAGCAGCGTGGCACCCGGGGCTAGCAATCAGCCCCAGCATTTT
TRBV6-2/TRBV6-3	TRBJ1-1	many	.	CASSYGGGGGDTEAFF	TGTGCCAGCAGTTACGGCGGAGGGGGGGGAGACACTGAAGCTTTCTTT
TRBV5-1	TRBJ2-2	many	.	CASSSGIPTGELFF	TGCGCCAGCAGCTCGGGGATACCGACCGGGGAGCTGTTTTTT
TRBV19	TRBJ2-5	many	.	CASSIRETQYF	TGTGCCAGTAGTATCCGGGAGACCCAGTACTTC
TRBV6-2/TRBV6-3	TRBJ2-7	.	TRBD1	CASSYPGQGSEQYF	TGTGCCAGCAGTTATCCGGGACAGGGAAGCGAGCAGTACTTC
TRBV11-1	TRBJ1-1	many	.	CASSFKPNTEAFF	TGTGCCAGCAGCTTTAAGCCGAACACTGAAGCTTTCTTT